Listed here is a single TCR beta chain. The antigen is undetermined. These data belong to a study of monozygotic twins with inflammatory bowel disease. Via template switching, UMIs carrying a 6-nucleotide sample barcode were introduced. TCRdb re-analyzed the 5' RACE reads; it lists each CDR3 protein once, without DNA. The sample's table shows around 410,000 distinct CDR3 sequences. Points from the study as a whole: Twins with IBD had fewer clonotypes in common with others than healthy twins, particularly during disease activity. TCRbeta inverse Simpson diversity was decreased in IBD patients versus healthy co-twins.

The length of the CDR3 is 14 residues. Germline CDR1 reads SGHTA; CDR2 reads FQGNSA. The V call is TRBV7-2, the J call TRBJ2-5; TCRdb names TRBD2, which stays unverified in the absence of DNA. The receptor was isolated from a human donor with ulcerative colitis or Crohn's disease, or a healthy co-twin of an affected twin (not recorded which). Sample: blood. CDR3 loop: CASGLAILQETQYF.